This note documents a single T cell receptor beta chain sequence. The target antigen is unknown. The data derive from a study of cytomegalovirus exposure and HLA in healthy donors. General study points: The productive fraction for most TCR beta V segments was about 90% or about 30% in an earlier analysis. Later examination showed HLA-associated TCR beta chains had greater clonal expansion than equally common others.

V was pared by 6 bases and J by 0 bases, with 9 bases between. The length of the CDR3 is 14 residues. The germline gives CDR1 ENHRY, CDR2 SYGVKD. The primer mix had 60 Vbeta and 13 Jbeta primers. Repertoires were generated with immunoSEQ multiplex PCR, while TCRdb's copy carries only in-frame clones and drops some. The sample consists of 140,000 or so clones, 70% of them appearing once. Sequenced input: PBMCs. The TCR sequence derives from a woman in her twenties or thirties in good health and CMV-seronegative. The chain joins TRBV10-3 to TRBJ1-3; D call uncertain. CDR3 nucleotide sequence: TGTGCCATCAGAATACAGTCCTCTGGAAACACCATATATTTT. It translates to CAIRIQSSGNTIYF.